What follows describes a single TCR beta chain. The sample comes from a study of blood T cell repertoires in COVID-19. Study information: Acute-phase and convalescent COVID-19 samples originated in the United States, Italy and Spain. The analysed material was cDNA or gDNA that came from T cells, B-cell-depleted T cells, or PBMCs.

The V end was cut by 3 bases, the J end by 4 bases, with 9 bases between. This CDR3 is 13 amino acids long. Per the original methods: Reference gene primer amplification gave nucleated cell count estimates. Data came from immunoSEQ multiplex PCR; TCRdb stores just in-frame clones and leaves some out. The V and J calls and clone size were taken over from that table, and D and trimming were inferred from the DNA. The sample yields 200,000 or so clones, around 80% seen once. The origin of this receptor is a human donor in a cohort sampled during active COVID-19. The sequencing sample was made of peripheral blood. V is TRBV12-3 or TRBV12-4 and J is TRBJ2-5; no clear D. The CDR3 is CASSFGVVETQYF. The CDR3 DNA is TGTGCCAGCAGTTTTGGAGTCGTAGAGACCCAGTACTTC.